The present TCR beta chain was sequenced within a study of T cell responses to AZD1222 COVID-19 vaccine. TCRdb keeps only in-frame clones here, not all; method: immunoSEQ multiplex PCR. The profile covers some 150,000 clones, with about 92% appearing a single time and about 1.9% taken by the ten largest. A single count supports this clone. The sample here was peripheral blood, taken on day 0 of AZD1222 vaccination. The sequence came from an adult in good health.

CDR3 sequence (DNA): TGCGCCAGCAGCTTGGCTGGACTAGCGGGGGGAACCTACGAGCAGTACTTC. Translation: CASSLAGLAGGTYEQYF. This chain links TRBV5-1 with TRBJ2-7; 14 nucleotides match TRBD2. V shed 0 bases, J shed 2 bases, and the junction held 4 bases outside the gene matches. The CDR3 totals 17 residues. CDR1 and CDR2 (germline): SGHRS, YFSETQ.